This passage covers 23 T cell receptor beta chains from one sample sequenced in a study of PD-1 blockade in mismatch repair-deficient tumors. TCRdb keeps only in-frame clones here, not all; method: immunoSEQ multiplex PCR. The table has some 70,000 clones, around 80% seen once; the top ten hold roughly 5%. The specimen was peripheral blood, collected 2 weeks after starting pembrolizumab. The receptors come from an adult with mismatch repair-deficient cancer.

The CDR3 loop is CASSIPGQSTEAFF. The CDR3, as DNA: TGTGCCAGCAGTATACCGGGACAGAGCACTGAAGCTTTCTTT. The V and J genes are TRBV6-5 and TRBJ1-1; 7 bases map to TRBD1. Per the germline V gene, CDR1 is MNHEY and CDR2 is SVGAGI. V was clipped by 5 bases and J by 4 bases; unmatched bases: 7. The CDR3 has 14 amino acids.

This clone was observed a handful of times. The chain combines TRBV5-4 with TRBJ2-1; possible D gene TRBD2, 6 bases. CDR1 is SGHNT and CDR2 is YYREEE in the germline V gene (reference sequence). This CDR3 spans 16 amino acids. V gave up 0 bases and J gave up 4 bases, with 14 bases separating them. For the CDR3, the DNA is TGTGCCAGCAGCTTGGTCGGGAGCCTCTCATACAATGAGCAGTTCTTC. Translation gives CASSLVGSLSYNEQFF. Full variable domain (missing parts from reference TRBV5-4 and TRBJ2-1): ETGVTQSPTHLIKTRGQQVTLRCSSQSGHNTVSWYQQALGQGPQFIFQYYREEENGRGNFPPRFSGLQFPNYSSELNVNALELDDSALYLCASSLVGSLSYNEQFFGPGTRLTVL.

This clone was observed a single time. The chain is built from TRBV27 and TRBJ2-3; D is undetermined. Germline V gene sequence: CDR1 MNHEY, CDR2 SMNVEV (reference sequence). V dropped 2 bases and J dropped 2 bases, with 14 bases sitting between them. CDR3 length equals 16 residues. CDR3 coding DNA: TGTGCCAGCAGTTTAGGACCCCAAGGGCTCACAGATACGCAGTATTTT. Its translation is CASSLGPQGLTDTQYF.

The chain recombines TRBV29-1 with TRBJ1-1, with 9 bases matching TRBD1. CDR1 and CDR2 from the germline V gene are SQVTM and ANQGSEA. J gave up 3 bases and V 4 bases, and 0 bases lay outside the gene matches. The CDR3 spans 12 residues. CDR3 loop: CSVGTGDTEAFF. The CDR3 coding sequence is TGCAGCGTTGGGACAGGGGACACTGAAGCTTTCTTT.

The chain links TRBV6-5 to TRBJ1-5; tentative D call: TRBD1 (6 bases). Between the trimmed V and J ends, which lost 5 bases and 6 bases, there was a span of 11 bases. The CDR3 is made up of 13 amino acids. The germline gives CDR1 MNHEY, CDR2 SVGAGI. The CDR3 sequence is CASSVQGGQPQHF. In DNA form, the CDR3 reads TGTGCCAGCAGTGTACAGGGTGGTCAGCCCCAGCATTTT.

This chain connects TRBV9 to TRBJ2-3; D might be TRBD2 (6 bases). V was pared by 1 base and J by 5 bases, with 11 bases between. This CDR3 has 14 amino acids. The germline V gene has CDR1 SGDLS and CDR2 YYNGEE. CDR3 sequence (DNA): TGTGCCAGCAGCGTAACCCCGGGGGAAGATACGCAGTATTTT. Its translation: CASSVTPGEDTQYF.

The chain recombines TRBV5-4 with TRBJ1-1; a weak D match, TRBD1 (5 bases). V was trimmed by 0 bases and J by 9 bases, leaving 6 bases between them. The germline gives CDR1 SGHNT, CDR2 YYREEE (reference sequence). This CDR3 has 11 amino acids. CDR3 nucleotide sequence: TGTGCCAGCAGCTTGGAGGGGAAAGCTTTCTTT. This encodes CASSLEGKAFF.

The chain employs TRBV2 and TRBJ2-2; the match to TRBD2 covers 9 bases. CDR3 length: 19 residues. Looked up from germline, CDR1 is SNHLY and CDR2 is FYNNEI. Germline trimming cut 2 bases from V and 2 bases from J; bases unmatched to any gene: 12. CDR3 protein: CASSESPISGSFNTGELFF. The CDR3 coding sequence is TGTGCCAGCAGTGAAAGCCCGATTAGCGGGAGTTTCAACACCGGGGAGCTGTTTTTT.

The V and J genes are TRBV6-5 and TRBJ1-3; 10 nucleotides line up with TRBD1. The CDR3 runs to 15 residues. The ends lost 7 bases at V and 3 bases at J; junction bases unmatched: 6. The germline CDR1 and CDR2 sequences are MNHEY and SVGAGI. The CDR3 region is CASKNRDRGGNTIYF. The CDR3 nucleotides are TGTGCCAGCAAAAACCGGGACAGGGGTGGAAACACCATATATTTT.

The gene calls are TRBV11-3 and TRBJ2-7; 7 nucleotides agree with TRBD2. Germline CDR1 SGHNT, CDR2 YENEEA. The CDR3 length is 13 residues. The ends lost 2 bases at V and 5 bases at J; junction bases unmatched: 3. As DNA, the CDR3 is TGTGCCAGCAGCTTATATGCGGGGGACGAGCAGTACTTC. The encoded protein is CASSLYAGDEQYF.

The CDR3 DNA is TGTGCCAGCTCACCTCGGACAGGGGATGGCTACACCTTC. Translation: CASSPRTGDGYTF. The rearrangement joins TRBV18 to TRBJ1-2, with TRBD1 matching 9 bases. In germline, CDR1 is KGHSH, CDR2 LQKENI. This CDR3 is 13 amino acids long. The J segment lost 6 bases and the V segment lost 3 bases, leaving 2 bases of the junction unmatched.

The rearrangement uses TRBV27 and TRBJ1-2; D may be TRBD1 (5 bases). Germline V lookup: CDR1 MNHEY, CDR2 SMNVEV (reference sequence). V lost 6 bases and J 6 bases, leaving 20 bases between the germline ends. The CDR3 totals 15 residues. The CDR3 DNA follows: TGTGCCAGCAGCCCGGGGGGATCAGGCGGGAATGGCTACACCTTC. This codes for CASSPGGSGGNGYTF.

The chain carries TRBV10-3 and TRBJ1-4; D is undetermined. The CDR3 covers 12 residues. Between the trimmed V and J ends, which lost 3 bases and 8 bases, there was a span of 7 bases. CDR1 is ENHRY, CDR2 SYGVKD, per germline. The CDR3 sequence is CAISDDGEKLFF. For the CDR3, the DNA is TGTGCCATCAGTGATGACGGAGAAAAACTGTTTTTT.

The chain joins TRBV29-1 to TRBJ1-2, with TRBD1 identical over 9 bases. The V gene end was trimmed by 4 bases and the J gene end by 11 bases; junction bases not matched to a gene: 8. The germline V gene encodes CDR1 SQVTM and CDR2 ANQGSEA. The CDR3 is 12 residues long. The DNA for the CDR3 is TGCAGCGTTGGGGGACAGGGCGGGGATTACACCTTC. Encoded protein: CSVGGQGGDYTF. The full variable domain, with the rest looked up from reference TRBV29-1 and TRBJ1-2, is SAVISQKPSRDICQRGTSLTIQCQVDSQVTMMFWYRQQPGQSLTLIATANQGSEATYESGFVIDKFPISRPNLTFSTLTVSNMSPEDSSIYLCSVGGQGGDYTFGSGTRLTVV.

The chain joins TRBV7-2 to TRBJ1-5, with a weak D call TRBD1 (6 bases). Trimming shortened V by 1 base and J by 6 bases, and 7 bases separated the two germline ends. Looked up from germline, CDR1 is SGHTA and CDR2 is FQGNSA. The CDR3 is 13 residues long. The CDR3, as DNA: TGTGCCAGCAGCTTAGACAGGGTTCAGCCCCAGCATTTT. Protein product: CASSLDRVQPQHF.

The chain is built from TRBV6-5 and TRBJ2-7; 7 nucleotides match TRBD1. Germline V CDR1 and CDR2: MNHEY, SVGAGI. V was pared by 5 bases and J by 7 bases, with 2 bases of the junction left unmatched. This CDR3 contains 11 residues. This chain's CDR3 is CASSPGQEQYF. As DNA, the CDR3 is TGTGCCAGCAGTCCGGGACAGGAGCAGTACTTC.

The V and J genes are TRBV5-4 and TRBJ2-1; D perhaps matches TRBD2 (7 bases). The CDR3 runs to 14 residues. Trimming removed 0 bases at V and 6 bases at J, with 10 bases between. Germline V gene lookup returns CDR1 SGHNT and CDR2 YYREEE (reference sequence). The CDR3 protein is CASSLDGGLNEQFF. In DNA form, the CDR3 reads TGTGCCAGCAGCTTGGACGGGGGGCTCAATGAGCAGTTCTTC.

The chain couples TRBV30 to TRBJ2-2; D perhaps matches TRBD2 (6 bases). The CDR3 loop spans 14 amino acids. Germline CDR1 and CDR2: GTSNPN and SVGIG (reference sequence). V lost 4 bases and J 2 bases, leaving 11 bases between the germline ends. The CDR3 region is CAWKRSGNTGELFF. CDR3 nucleotides: TGTGCCTGGAAGCGTAGCGGCAACACCGGGGAGCTGTTTTTT. Supplemented by reference TRBV30 and TRBJ2-2, the full variable domain reads SQTIHQWPATLVQPVGSPLSLECTVEGTSNPNLYWYRQAAGRGLQLLFYSVGIGQISSEVPQNLSASRPQDRQFILSSKKLLLSDSGFYLCAWKRSGNTGELFFGEGSRLTVL.

V and J are TRBV9 and TRBJ2-3; unclear D gene. Between the trimmed V and J ends, which lost 3 bases and 2 bases, there was a span of 4 bases. The CDR3 consists of 12 residues. Germline CDR1 and CDR2: SGDLS and YYNGEE. In DNA, the CDR3 is TGTGCCAGCAGCGGGGACACAGATACGCAGTATTTT. Translation gives CASSGDTDTQYF.

This clone was recorded only once. V usage is TRBV18 and J usage is TRBJ1-1; unclear D gene. Per the germline V gene, CDR1 is KGHSH and CDR2 is LQKENI. Trimming cost V 3 bases and J 4 bases, with 12 bases left between them. This CDR3 contains 14 residues. The CDR3 DNA reads TGTGCCAGCTCACCGGAAAGGGAGAGCACTGAAGCTTTCTTT. This translates into CASSPERESTEAFF.

The chain has TRBV5-6 and TRBJ2-6; the D is unclear. Germline values: CDR1 SGHDT, CDR2 YYEEEE. The CDR3 covers 19 residues. Trimming took 0 bases from V and 0 from J, leaving 16 bases between them. The CDR3 bases are TGTGCCAGCAGCTTGGCGAGCAGGCTAGTGGGCTCTGGGGCCAACGTCCTGACTTTC. It encodes CASSLASRLVGSGANVLTF.

The V and J genes are TRBV5-1 and TRBJ2-3; TRBD2 aligns across 9 bases. V lost 5 bases and J lost 2; bases outside the gene matches: 6. The CDR3 sequence is 15 residues long. Germline values: CDR1 SGHRS, CDR2 YFSETQ. In nucleotides, the CDR3 is TGCGCCAGCAGTGGTACTAGCGGGTTCACAGATACGCAGTATTTT. Residues: CASSGTSGFTDTQYF. The full variable domain, completed using reference TRBV5-1 and TRBJ2-3, is KAGVTQTPRYLIKTRGQQVTLSCSPISGHRSVSWYQQTPGQGLQFLFEYFSETQRNKGNFPGRFSGRQFSNSRSEMNVSTLELGDSALYLCASSGTSGFTDTQYFGPGTRLTVL.

This chain joins TRBV29-1 and TRBJ2-7; D is unclear. Germline CDR1 is SQVTM and CDR2 is ANQGSEA. Between the trimmed V and J ends, which lost 3 bases and 1 base, there was a span of 4 bases. This CDR3 spans 11 amino acids. This CDR3 is CSVEDSYEQYF. For the CDR3, the DNA is TGCAGCGTTGAGGATTCCTACGAGCAGTACTTC.